This TCR beta chain stems from a study of Tregs in tolerant kidney transplant recipients. The overall study: Antibodies separated recipient from donor cells.

Sequenced by immunoSEQ multiplex PCR; TCRdb stores in-frame clones only, minus some. The sample yields fewer than 3,000 clones, around 43% seen once. There are 15 residues in the CDR3. Germline CDR1 KGHSH, CDR2 LQKENI. V was clipped by 6 bases and J by 3 bases; unmatched bases: 8. Study-wide results and limits: The most relevant donor-specific Treg TCRbeta repertoire apparently came from expansion with activated donor B cells. Validation in larger populations is needed because few patients were studied.

This clone has just a few counts. Antigen unknown. The genes are TRBV18 and TRBJ1-5, with TRBD1 matching 7 bases. What was sequenced was Tregs from blood cultured with allogeneic cells. This TCR came from a human donor in good health. CDR3 loop: CASSYRGRLNQPQHF. The CDR3 DNA sequence: TGTGCCAGCTCGTACAGGGGAAGGCTCAATCAGCCCCAGCATTTT.